These 20 T cell receptor beta chains share one sample of origin, sequenced in a study of T cells in localized non-small cell lung cancer. TCRdb's table, derived via immunoSEQ multiplex PCR, lists solely in-frame clones and lacks some. The sample lists around 24,000 clones, approximately 83% occurring once. The specimen comprised PBMCs, sampled before any cancer treatment. The receptors were gathered from a man between 35 and 75 years old with stage II lung adenocarcinoma.

This chain joins TRBV7-2 and TRBJ2-1; 8 bases map to TRBD2. The germline V gene encodes CDR1 SGHTA and CDR2 FQGNSA. The trim removed 5 bases at V and 7 bases at J, leaving 10 bases unmatched. The CDR3 runs to 15 residues. The CDR3: CASSPRAGVRNEQFF. The CDR3, as DNA: TGTGCCAGCAGCCCCCGAGCGGGAGTGAGAAATGAGCAGTTCTTC.

In regard to this clone: This same CDR3 is encoded by further DNA sequences in the sample. The rearrangement links TRBV5-2 to TRBJ2-5. TRBV5-2 is assigned pseudogene status. This CDR3 has 15 amino acids. This CDR3 reads CASSQDRTLEETQYF. The DNA of the CDR3 is TGCGCCAGCAGCCAAGATAGGACGTTAGAAGAGACCCAGTACTTC.

The chain combines TRBV11-3 with TRBJ1-3, with D possibly matching TRBD1 (6 bases). This CDR3 region has 14 residues. Germline V gives CDR1 SGHNT, CDR2 YENEEA. The V gene lost 2 bases and the J gene lost 6 bases, with 11 bases spanning the gap. CDR3: CASSLQGTANTIYF. The CDR3 DNA follows: TGTGCCAGCAGCTTACAGGGGACGGCAAACACCATATATTTT. Using reference TRBV11-3 and TRBJ1-3 for the parts outside the CDR3, the full variable domain is EAGVVQSPRYKIIEKKQPVAFWCNPISGHNTLYWYLQNLGQGPELLIRYENEEAVDDSQLPKDRFSAERLKGVDSTLKIQPAELGDSAVYLCASSLQGTANTIYFGEGSWLTVV.

V usage is TRBV2 and J usage is TRBJ1-4; 11 positions agree with TRBD1. Germline V gene data show CDR1 as SNHLY and CDR2 as FYNNEI. Germline trimming cut 6 bases from V and 0 bases from J; bases unmatched to any gene: 6. The CDR3 runs to 17 residues. In DNA, the CDR3 is TGTGCCAGCAGGGACAGGGGGCGGGAACCAACTAATGAAAAACTGTTTTTT. It is translated as CASRDRGREPTNEKLFF.

J is TRBJ2-3 and V is TRBV6-5; D is undetermined. The CDR3 totals 11 residues. The germline V gene encodes CDR1 MNHEY and CDR2 SVGAGI. With 10 bases removed from V and 4 bases from J, the gap between germline ends came to 9 bases. This chain's CDR3 is CATAMADTQYF. CDR3 sequence (DNA): TGTGCCACAGCCATGGCAGATACGCAGTATTTT.

This chain joins TRBV6-1 and TRBJ1-4, with 10 bases that match TRBD1. V lost 4 bases to trimming and J lost 8 bases; unmatched junction nucleotides: 10. The CDR3 is 16 amino acids. The germline gives CDR1 MNHNS, CDR2 SASEGT. In DNA form, the CDR3 reads TGTGCCAGCAGTGGACAGGGGGCGGGAACCAGCGAAAAACTGTTTTTT. Residues: CASSGQGAGTSEKLFF.

This clone was found a few times. This chain connects TRBV4-2 to TRBJ2-7; 7 positions agree with TRBD2. Germline CDR1 is LGHNA and CDR2 is YNFKEQ. J lost 12 bases, V lost 0 bases, and 17 bases had no gene match. The CDR3 covers 16 residues. For the CDR3, the DNA is TGTGCCAGCAGCCAAGAGAGAGGGCAGCGGGGTACGAGTTGGTACTTC. It specifies CASSQERGQRGTSWYF.

V gene TRBV18 combines with J gene TRBJ2-3; D ambiguous. The germline V gene encodes CDR1 KGHSH and CDR2 LQKENI. V was cut by 2 bases and J by 2 bases, with 11 bases left in between. The CDR3 spans 15 residues. The CDR3 region is CASSPGPPYTDTQYF. CDR3 DNA sequence: TGTGCCAGCTCACCAGGGCCGCCATACACAGATACGCAGTATTTT.

This clone came up a few times. The V gene is TRBV9, the J gene TRBJ2-1; D perhaps matches TRBD2 (6 bases). The CDR3 sequence is 15 residues long. Germline CDR1 SGDLS, CDR2 YYNGEE. V was clipped by 0 bases and J by 2 bases, with 9 bases between them. CDR3 in DNA: TGTGCCAGCAGCGTAGTGTGGGGGGCCTACAATGAGCAGTTCTTC. Translated: CASSVVWGAYNEQFF.

The rearrangement uses TRBV2 and TRBJ2-7, with 11 bases aligning to TRBD2. This CDR3 contains 15 residues. The V gene end was trimmed by 5 bases and the J gene end by 1 base; junction bases not matched to a gene: 4. From germline, CDR1 is SNHLY and CDR2 FYNNEI. CDR3 residues: CASSSSGGTSYEQYF. The CDR3 nucleotides read TGTGCCAGCAGTTCTAGCGGGGGGACTTCCTACGAGCAGTACTTC.

The chain's CDR3 is CASSLMGQGTDTQYF. CDR3 nucleotide sequence: TGTGCCAGCAGCTTAATGGGACAGGGCACAGATACGCAGTATTTT. The chain links TRBV7-2 to TRBJ2-3; 8 bases line up with TRBD1. CDR1 is SGHTA and CDR2 is FQGNSA in the germline V gene. Germline trimming cut 2 bases from V and 1 base from J; bases unmatched to any gene: 2. This CDR3 has 15 amino acids.

This clone was found a few times. The chain carries TRBV5-4 and TRBJ2-7, with D possibly called TRBD1 or TRBD2 (5 bases each). V lost 0 bases and J lost 1, with 11 bases in between. CDR3 length: 15 amino acids. CDR1 and CDR2 (germline): SGHNT, YYREEE (reference sequence). CDR3 amino acids: CASSLANEGSYEQYF. DNA of the CDR3: TGTGCCAGCAGCTTGGCCAATGAGGGGTCCTACGAGCAGTACTTC.

CDR3 sequence: CASSQDLGQVVNEQFF. The CDR3 coding sequence is TGTGCCAGCAGCCAAGATCTCGGACAGGTCGTAAATGAGCAGTTCTTC. This chain links TRBV14 with TRBJ2-1; TRBD1 aligns across 7 bases. This CDR3 region has 16 residues. The trim removed 0 bases at V and 7 bases at J, leaving 9 bases unmatched. The germline V gene has CDR1 SGHDN and CDR2 FVKESK.

V and J are TRBV7-9 and TRBJ1-1, with 9 bases matching TRBD1. Trimming removed 5 bases from V and 4 bases from J; junction bases left unmatched: 14. The CDR3 sequence is 17 residues long. The V gene's germline CDR1 is SEHNR and CDR2 FQNEAQ (reference sequence). The CDR3 protein is CASSPDRGSLVGTEAFF. CDR3 DNA: TGTGCCAGCAGCCCGGACAGGGGCTCACTAGTGGGCACTGAAGCTTTCTTT.

This clone appeared a few times. The chain has TRBV29-1 and TRBJ1-2; 8 bases are shared with TRBD1. V gave up 7 bases and J gave up 8 bases; unmatched junction bases: 12. This CDR3 is built from 13 residues. Germline assignment: CDR1 SQVTM and CDR2 ANQGSEA. CDR3 sequence: CSATPGQGYGYTF. The CDR3 bases are TGCAGCGCCACACCCGGACAGGGCTACGGCTACACCTTC.

This clone has a single count. The chain employs TRBV14 and TRBJ1-6; no definite D call. There are 15 residues in the CDR3. CDR1 SGHDN and CDR2 FVKESK come from the germline V gene. Between the trimmed V and J ends, which lost 5 bases and 2 bases, there was a span of 10 bases. CDR3 DNA sequence: TGTGCCAGCAGCGAGCAAGGTACCTATAATTCACCCCTCCACTTT. This encodes CASSEQGTYNSPLHF.

The chain is built from TRBV27 and TRBJ2-2; D assignment may be TRBD1 or TRBD2 (5 bases each). Per germline, CDR1 MNHEY and CDR2 SMNVEV (reference sequence). The ends were cut back, 7 bases at V and 7 bases at J, with 25 bases in the middle. This CDR3 has 17 residues. The CDR3: CASNPGPPVGNGGELFF. The CDR3 coding sequence is TGTGCCAGCAACCCGGGGCCCCCGGTCGGTAATGGCGGGGAGCTGTTTTTT.

The chain uses TRBV2 and TRBJ2-1, with TRBD2 identical over 10 bases. The CDR3 has 16 amino acids. Losses at the gene ends were 6 bases for V and 0 bases for J; bases not matched to a gene: 5. From germline, CDR1 is SNHLY and CDR2 FYNNEI. CDR3: CASRVSGRSSYNEQFF. The CDR3 bases are TGTGCCAGCAGAGTTAGCGGGAGGAGCTCCTACAATGAGCAGTTCTTC.

This clone turned up a few times. The CDR3 loop is CASSQDPIVGYTF. CDR3 nucleotide sequence: TGTGCCAGCAGCCAAGACCCTATCGTCGGCTACACCTTC. The chain links TRBV4-2 to TRBJ1-2, with D unresolved. The CDR3 is 13 residues long. From germline, CDR1 is LGHNA and CDR2 YNFKEQ. V was shortened by 0 bases and J by 8 bases, with 10 bases between the two germline ends.

The gene calls are TRBV7-8 and TRBJ1-1; 7 bases are shared with TRBD1. Trimming removed 5 bases from V and 4 bases from J; junction bases left unmatched: 4. The CDR3 runs 13 residues. Germline V CDR1 and CDR2: SGHVS, FQNEAQ. The CDR3 DNA sequence: TGTGCCAGCAGCGAGACAGGGCGCACTGAAGCTTTCTTT. This encodes CASSETGRTEAFF.